The 11 T cell receptor beta chains below come from one sample, sequenced in a study of T cells in Graves' hyperthyroidism and ophthalmopathy. Authors of the study amplified TCR beta CDR3 regions from RNA transcripts. HTBI primers were employed in a first-round RT-PCR of the TCR CDR3. TCRdb analysed the multiplex PCR reads with MiXCR anew, one entry per CDR3 protein. The sample records approximately 700,000 distinct CDR3 sequences, nearly 45% being singletons. Sequenced sample: peripheral blood or thyroid tissue (not recorded which). The source of these receptors is an adult man with Graves' disease, either hyperthyroidism or ophthalmopathy (not recorded which).

V gene TRBV10-3 combines with J gene TRBJ1-6; TRBD1 aligns across 8 bases. The J segment lost 8 bases and the V segment lost 5 bases, leaving 2 bases of the junction unmatched. This CDR3 is 13 amino acids long. Per the germline V gene, CDR1 is ENHRY and CDR2 is SYGVKD. CDR3 in DNA: TGTGCCATCAGTCAGGACAGGGATTCACCCCTCCACTTT. Its translation is CAISQDRDSPLHF.

This clonotype was recorded at least ten times. One junction end does not reproduce the germline sequence, and a read error may be involved. The chain couples TRBV12-3 or TRBV12-4 to TRBJ1-1; D ambiguous. This CDR3 has 13 amino acids. The CDR3 region has the DNA TGTGCCAGCAGCTTAGCAGAGAACACTGAAGCTTTCTTT. It specifies CASSLAENTEAFF.

This clonotype was seen a few times. J is TRBJ1-1 and V is TRBV5-1; a possible D gene is TRBD1 (5 bases). Between the trimmed V and J ends, which lost 0 bases and 0 bases, there was a span of 12 bases. This CDR3 is built from 16 residues. CDR1 SGHRS and CDR2 YFSETQ come from the germline V gene. The CDR3 bases are TGCGCCAGCAGCTTGGAGGGGTTGGATGTGAACACTGAAGCTTTCTTT. It yields the protein CASSLEGLDVNTEAFF.

This clonotype has ten or more counts. CDR3 nucleotide sequence: TGTGCCAGCGCAAGCGGCGGTGATAGCAATCAGCCCCAGCATTTT. Protein sequence: CASASGGDSNQPQHF. The chain carries TRBV10-3 and TRBJ1-5; D is undetermined. The CDR3 contains 15 residues. CDR1 and CDR2 (germline): ENHRY, SYGVKD. Deletions cut 10 bases from V and 0 bases from J, with 16 bases between.

The V gene is TRBV7-2, the J gene TRBJ2-7; 8 nucleotides line up with TRBD1. Trimming removed 5 bases from V and 7 bases from J; junction bases left unmatched: 22. Per germline, CDR1 SGHTA and CDR2 FQGNSA. The CDR3 loop spans 18 amino acids. Here the CDR3 reads CASSGQGRGRNWFTEQYF. The CDR3 bases are TGTGCCAGCAGCGGACAGGGAAGGGGTAGAAATTGGTTCACGGAGCAGTACTTC.

About this clonotype itself: This may arise from a read error, as a much more abundant clone is one base away. The chain couples TRBV7-9 to TRBJ2-5, with D uncertain. The CDR3 length is 13 residues. Looked up from germline, CDR1 is SEHNR and CDR2 is FQNEAQ (reference sequence). CDR3 residues: CVSSLLASPGQYF. CDR3 DNA sequence: TGTGTCAGCAGCTTACTGGCATCCCCAGGCCAGTACTTC.

Note on this clonotype: Mismatch with germline at one junction end may stem from a read error. This chain joins TRBV6-5 and TRBJ2-7; D remains ambiguous. The CDR3 consists of 14 residues. Germline V gene data show CDR1 as MNHEY and CDR2 as SVGAGI. The CDR3 protein is CAGSYSFGFDEQYF. In DNA form, the CDR3 reads TGTGCCGGCAGTTACTCGTTTGGGTTCGACGAGCAGTACTTC.

This clonotype has at least ten counts. A junction boundary mismatches the germline segment, possibly from a read error. V is TRBV2 and J is TRBJ1-2; TRBD1 matches 7 bases. This CDR3 is built from 9 residues. CDR1 is SNHLY, CDR2 FYNNEI, per germline. As DNA, the CDR3 is TGTGCCAGCAGTCGGACAGGAGACTTC. This sequence encodes CASSRTGDF. Supplemented by reference TRBV2 and TRBJ1-2, the full variable domain reads EPEVTQTPSHQVTQMGQEVILRCVPISNHLYFYWYRQILGQKVEFLVSFYNNEISEKSEIFDDQFSVERPDGSNFTLKIRSTKLEDSAMYFCASSRTGDFGSGTRLTVV.

This clonotype was counted ten times or more. The J gene is TRBJ1-2, the V gene TRBV7-9, with no clear D. V shed 2 bases and J shed 7 bases, with 8 bases lying between them. Germline loops: CDR1 SEHNR, CDR2 FQNEAQ (reference sequence). This CDR3 has 12 residues. The CDR3 DNA reads as TGTGCCAGCAGCTTAAGTAGGAGTGGCTACACCTTC. Protein: CASSLSRSGYTF.

The chain recombines TRBV29-1 with TRBJ1-1; 9 bases align to TRBD1. The germline CDR1 and CDR2 sequences are SQVTM and ANQGSEA. Unmatched junction bases numbered 10, after V lost 3 bases and J lost 5 bases. The CDR3 consists of 15 residues. CDR3 loop: CSVDSSGTGFTEAFF. CDR3 coding DNA: TGCAGCGTTGATTCTAGCGGGACAGGGTTTACTGAAGCTTTCTTT.

This clonotype was observed a handful of times. The V call is TRBV20-1, the J call TRBJ2-5, with D possibly TRBD2 on 6 matching bases. The CDR3 runs to 12 residues. CDR1 is DFQATT and CDR2 is SNEGSKA in the germline V gene (reference sequence). The CDR3 protein is CGGWDLQETQYF. The CDR3 bases are TGCGGGGGATGGGACTTGCAAGAGACCCAGTACTTC.